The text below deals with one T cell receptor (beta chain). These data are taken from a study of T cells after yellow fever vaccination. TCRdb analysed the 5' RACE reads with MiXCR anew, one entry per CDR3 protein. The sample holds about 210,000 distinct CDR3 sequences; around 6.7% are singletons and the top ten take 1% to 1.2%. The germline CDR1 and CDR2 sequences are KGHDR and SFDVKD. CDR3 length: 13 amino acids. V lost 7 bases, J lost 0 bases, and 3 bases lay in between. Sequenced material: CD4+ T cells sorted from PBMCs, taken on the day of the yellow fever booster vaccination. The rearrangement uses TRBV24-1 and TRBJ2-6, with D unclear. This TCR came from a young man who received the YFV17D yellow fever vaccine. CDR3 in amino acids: CATSASGANVLTF. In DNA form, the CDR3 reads TGTGCCACCAGCGCCTCTGGGGCCAACGTCCTGACTTTC.